Included here is one T cell receptor (beta chain) sequence, with context. This entry is derived from a study of blood T cell repertoires in COVID-19. In the study overall: Specimens from acute and convalescent COVID-19 originated in the United States, Italy and Spain. The cDNA or gDNA used as material had been derived from T cells, B-cell-depleted T cells, or PBMCs.

Among Cohort 3 donors, those recovered had two negative PCRs, clearance, or symptom resolution. Original handling: Amplification with reference gene primers provided the estimates of nucleated cell counts. This table comes from immunoSEQ multiplex PCR, and its TCRdb copy is limited to in-frame clones, with some not included. That table supplies the V and J calls and clone size; D and trimming were determined from the DNA. This repertoire shows 250,000 to 300,000 clones, 85% to 90% found once; its top ten account for around 1.9%. The CDR3 totals 17 residues. Input material: PBMCs or T cells enriched from blood (not recorded which). The TCR originated in an older woman who had recovered from COVID-19. V is TRBV21-1 and J is TRBJ1-2. TRBV21-1 is flagged as a pseudogene. In nucleotides, the CDR3 is TGTGCCAGCAGCAAATCTAGAAGCGGGGCTACTAACTATGGCTACACCTTC. Amino acid sequence: CASSKSRSGATNYGYTF.